This record concerns one T cell receptor (beta chain) sequence. Its matching antigen is unknown. Germline values: CDR1 SGHDT, CDR2 YYEEEE. V was pared by 1 base and J by 0 bases, with 5 bases between. There are 15 residues in the CDR3. This entry comes from a study of OX40 agonist ivuxolimab in advanced cancers. Background on the study: Each patient was given ivuxolimab into a vein every 2 weeks, at 0.01 to 10 mg/kg.

The table came from immunoSEQ multiplex PCR; TCRdb's copy has only in-frame clones and leaves some out. The profile shows roughly 49,000 clones, about 80% of them singletons. General study points: Clones of CD4+ and CD8+ blood T cells grew by week 6 at doses of 0.1 to 3.0 mg/kg.

The gene calls are TRBV5-6 and TRBJ2-6; D is uncertain. The material sequenced was CD4+ or CD8+ T cells sorted from blood, taken in a trial of the OX40 agonist ivuxolimab. The clonotype comes from an adult with an advanced solid tumor such as melanoma, head and neck, liver or kidney cancer. CDR3 nucleotides: TGTGCCAGCAGCTTGATCTTCTCTGGGGCCAACGTCCTGACTTTC. This translates into CASSLIFSGANVLTF.